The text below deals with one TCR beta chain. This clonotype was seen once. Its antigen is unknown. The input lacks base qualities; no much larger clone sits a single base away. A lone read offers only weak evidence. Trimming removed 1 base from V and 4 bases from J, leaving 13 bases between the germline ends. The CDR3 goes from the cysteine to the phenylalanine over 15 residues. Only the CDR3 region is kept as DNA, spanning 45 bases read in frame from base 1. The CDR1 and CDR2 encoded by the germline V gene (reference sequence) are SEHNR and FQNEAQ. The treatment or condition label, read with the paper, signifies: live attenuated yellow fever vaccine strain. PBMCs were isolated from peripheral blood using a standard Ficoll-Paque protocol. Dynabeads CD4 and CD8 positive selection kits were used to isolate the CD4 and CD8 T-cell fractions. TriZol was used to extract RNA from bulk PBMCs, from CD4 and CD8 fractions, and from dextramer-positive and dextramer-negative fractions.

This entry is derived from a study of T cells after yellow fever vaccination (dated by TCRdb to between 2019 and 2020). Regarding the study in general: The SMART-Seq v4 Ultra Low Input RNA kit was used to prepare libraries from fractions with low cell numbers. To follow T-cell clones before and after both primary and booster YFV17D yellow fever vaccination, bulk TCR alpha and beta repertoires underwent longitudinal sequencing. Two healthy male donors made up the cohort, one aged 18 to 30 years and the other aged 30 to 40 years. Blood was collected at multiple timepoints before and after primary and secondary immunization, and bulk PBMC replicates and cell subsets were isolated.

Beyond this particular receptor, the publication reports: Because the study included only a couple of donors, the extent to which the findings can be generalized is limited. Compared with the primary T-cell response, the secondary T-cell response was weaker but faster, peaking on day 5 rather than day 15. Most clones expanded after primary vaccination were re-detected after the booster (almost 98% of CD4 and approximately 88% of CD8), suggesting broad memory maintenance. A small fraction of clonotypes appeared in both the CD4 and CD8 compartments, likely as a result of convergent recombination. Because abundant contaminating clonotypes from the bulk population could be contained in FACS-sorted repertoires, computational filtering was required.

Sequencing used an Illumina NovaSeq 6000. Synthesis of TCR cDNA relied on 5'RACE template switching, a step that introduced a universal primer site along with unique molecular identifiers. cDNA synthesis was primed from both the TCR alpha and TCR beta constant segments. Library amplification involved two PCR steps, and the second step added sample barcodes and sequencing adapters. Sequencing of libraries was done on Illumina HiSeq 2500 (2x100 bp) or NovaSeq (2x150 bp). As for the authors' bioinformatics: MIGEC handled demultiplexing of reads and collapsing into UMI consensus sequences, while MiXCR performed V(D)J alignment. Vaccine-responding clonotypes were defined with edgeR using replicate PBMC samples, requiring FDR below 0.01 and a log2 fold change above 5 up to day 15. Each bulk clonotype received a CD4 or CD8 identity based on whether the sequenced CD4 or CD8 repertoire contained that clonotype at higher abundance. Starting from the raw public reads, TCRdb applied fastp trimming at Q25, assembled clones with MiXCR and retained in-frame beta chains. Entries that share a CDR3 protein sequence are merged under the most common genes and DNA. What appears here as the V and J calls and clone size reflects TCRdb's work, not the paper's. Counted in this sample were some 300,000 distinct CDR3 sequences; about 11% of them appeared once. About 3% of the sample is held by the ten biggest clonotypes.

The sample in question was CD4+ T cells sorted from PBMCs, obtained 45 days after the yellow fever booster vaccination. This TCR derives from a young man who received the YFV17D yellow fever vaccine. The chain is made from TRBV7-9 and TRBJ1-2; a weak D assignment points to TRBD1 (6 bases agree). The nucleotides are TGTGCCAGCAGCTTAGGGGGGGCGCGGTCCTATGGCTACACCTTC. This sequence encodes CASSLGGARSYGYTF.